This T cell receptor beta chain was sequenced in a study of early T cells in non-severe SARS-CoV-2 infection. As for the study in general: With bulk RNA from unsorted whole blood as input, sequencing yielded unpaired chains. Broader study findings: Lookups in VDJdb leaned toward anti-spike CD8 responses and missed private and CD4 specificities.

After removal of 4 bases from V and 7 bases from J, the junction contained 6 bases not matched to a gene. Looked up from germline, CDR1 is SGHRS and CDR2 is YFSETQ. The CDR3 consists of 14 residues. Tagging with unique molecular identifiers was applied to individual cDNA molecules. TCRdb independently ran MiXCR on the 5' RACE reads; one entry per CDR3 protein. This table has 70,000 or so distinct CDR3 sequences, roughly a tenth appearing once. As for this clonotype: Its antigen is not identified.

This specimen was whole blood, taken at baseline. The receptor was isolated from an adult who was a healthcare worker with PCR-confirmed SARS-CoV-2 infection or an uninfected control (not recorded which). The rearrangement links TRBV5-1 to TRBJ2-2, with 8 nucleotides matching TRBD2. The CDR3: CASSAGGDGGELFF. CDR3 in DNA: TGCGCCAGCAGCGCGGGGGGCGACGGCGGGGAGCTGTTTTTT.